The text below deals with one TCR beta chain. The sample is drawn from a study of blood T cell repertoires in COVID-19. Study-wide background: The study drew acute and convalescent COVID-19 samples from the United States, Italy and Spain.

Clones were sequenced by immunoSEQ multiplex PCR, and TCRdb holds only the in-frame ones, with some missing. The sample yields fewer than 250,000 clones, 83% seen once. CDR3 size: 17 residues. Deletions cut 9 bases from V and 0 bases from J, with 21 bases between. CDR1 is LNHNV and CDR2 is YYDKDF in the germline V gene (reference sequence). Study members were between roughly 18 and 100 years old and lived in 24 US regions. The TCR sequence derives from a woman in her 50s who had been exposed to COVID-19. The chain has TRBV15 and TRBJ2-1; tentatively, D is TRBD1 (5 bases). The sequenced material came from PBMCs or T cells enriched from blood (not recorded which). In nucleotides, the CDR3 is TGTGCCACTGGGGCCGACGGGCCCTCGAGCTCCTACAATGAGCAGTTCTTC. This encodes CATGADGPSSSYNEQFF.